This T cell receptor (beta chain) was captured in a study of beta chain features in type 1 diabetes (dated by TCRdb to 2016 to 2018). Study-wide context: Mean age, gender distribution, total cell number and subset yield did not differ between patients and healthy donors. The study compared the TCRB repertoires of sorted circulating CD4+ T cell subsets in recently diagnosed type 1 diabetes patients with those in matched healthy donors. Naive and central memory subsets were obtained from all 30 or so donors, but regulatory and stem cell-like memory subsets were isolated from only 8 patients and about 8 healthy donors. A total of about 100 million sorted cells were examined across all samples, and RNA yield correlated strongly with the number of cells per subset. Summary of the overall study and its limitations: Because small numbers of individuals were included in the HLA sub-analyses, any influence of HLA type on TCRB rearrangement was left unresolved. A moderate but significant shortening of TCRB CDR3 length was observed in type 1 diabetes patients in all four CD4+ subsets. At VDJ recombination sites, type 1 diabetes patients had fewer insertions and more deleted nucleotides, which implies abnormalities in thymic rearrangement. The naive, central memory and regulatory TCRB repertoires appeared to resemble one another more closely among patients than among healthy donors. PCR may preferentially amplify shorter templates, but because patient and control samples were amplified and corrected together, any resulting skew would affect both groups equally. Sequencing cDNA rather than genomic DNA could over-represent highly expressing activated cells, although activation and CD3 levels did not differ between groups.

From each donor, a single peripheral blood sample of about 100 mL on average was drawn into heparinised tubes. Using a panel that included CD45RO, CCR7, CD25, CD127, CD95 and CD27, naive, central memory, regulatory and stem cell-like memory CD4+ T cells were sorted on a BD FACSAria II. Purity was above 95% for every sorted population. PBMCs were isolated immediately by Lymphoprep density gradient centrifugation and stained directly without culture. So that batch effects would be minimized, each experiment stained and sorted samples in pairs, pairing one healthy donor with one patient. This clone was detected a few times. Its binding antigen is unknown. No base quality values were provided; no much bigger clone lies one nucleotide off. All of the isolated RNA was reverse transcribed with the High Capacity cDNA Reverse Transcription Kit, so expressed TCRB transcripts were sequenced. Naive, central memory and regulatory T cell samples underwent deep immunoSEQ sequencing, averaging roughly 3.5 million total reads per sample. Sorted cells were lysed in RLT buffer, and RNA was extracted using DNase-treated RNeasy Micro or Mini kits according to cell number. To prevent cross-contamination, every cell subset was processed on its own, while patient and healthy donor samples were processed together. The immunoSEQ multiplex PCR was used to amplify TCRB sequences from cDNA, yielding 87-bp fragments that span the CDR3 region. Amplicons were sequenced on the Illumina HiSeq platform. Concerning the study's data processing: PCR bias was corrected computationally using synthetic template baselines, and reads within Hamming distance 2 were collapsed, with unmergeable singletons discarded. Reads were aligned against IMGT so that V, D and J genes, CDR3 length and insertions or deletions at six rearrangement sites could be assigned. Within each subset, clonotype counts were normalized to the number of sorted cells before true diversity and Gini coefficients were calculated with the tcR R package. The overlap coefficient, calculated on TCRB nucleotide sequences, was used to measure repertoire sharing. TCRdb carries this immuneACCESS record with in-frame sequences only. Its versions omit some clonotypes, under half of them owing to an unresolved V gene in the studies checked, with the rest unexplained. V and J calls and clone size are as listed in that table; D and trimming were resolved from the DNA. The sample data list a few hundred thousand clones, and roughly 9.8% of these were observed just once. Of the sample, about 0.64% is held by the ten largest clones.

The junction carries 20 bases between V and J, which are trimmed by 4 bases and 11 bases respectively. The CDR3 runs 15 amino acids, cysteine and phenylalanine included. Only the CDR3 DNA stays, 45 bases, in frame from base 1. CDR1 MGHRA and CDR2 YSYEKL were looked up in the germline V gene. This TCR was sampled from a man aged 25-45 years with type 1 diabetes. The specimen sequenced was central memory CD4+ T cells from blood. Rearrangement joined TRBV4-1 to TRBJ1-4; the D gene remains uncertain. CDR3 sequence: CASSREGLGDGKLFF. The DNA sequence reads TGCGCCAGCAGCCGGGAAGGTTTAGGCGACGGGAAACTGTTTTTT.